The rows below give T cell receptor beta chains drawn from one sample of a study of regulatory T cells in long-lasting Graves disease. In TCRdb, the multiplex PCR reads were re-called with MiXCR into one record per CDR3 protein. The sample contains 350,000 to 550,000 distinct CDR3 sequences, around 15% of which appear only once. The same data also contributed to another study, on T cells in Graves' hyperthyroidism and ophthalmopathy.

Specimen: peripheral blood mononuclear cells (PBMCs), collected at new diagnosis, from a patient treated with antithyroid drugs. Every receptor here comes from a woman aged 50 to 60 with Graves disease. Both conserved end residues are part of each CDR3. Each record gives: J gene, D gene, clone size, V gene, CDR3 DNA, CDR3 protein. The D gene is left open where the match is weak. Rows give clone size only sometimes, using once, few, many, or a class for an expanded clone.

j_call: TRBJ2-7; d_call: TRBD2; clone_size: few; v_call: TRBV6-2/TRBV6-3; cdr3_nt: TGTGTCAGCAGTGAAGCTCCGGGGGGAGCCTACGAGCAGTACTTC; cdr3_aa: CVSSEAPGGAYEQYF
j_call: TRBJ2-3; d_call: .; clone_size: few; v_call: TRBV20-1; cdr3_nt: TGCAGTGCAACCGTATCTTACCTGGTCACAGATACGCAGTATTTT; cdr3_aa: CSATVSYLVTDTQYF
j_call: TRBJ2-7; d_call: TRBD1; clone_size: .; v_call: TRBV7-9; cdr3_nt: TGTGCCAGCAGCCGGACAGGCCCCAACGAGCAGTACTTC; cdr3_aa: CASSRTGPNEQYF
j_call: TRBJ2-3; d_call: .; clone_size: few; v_call: TRBV6-2/TRBV6-3; cdr3_nt: TGTGCCAGCAGTGAAAACCGAGTAAGCTCAGCAGATACGCAGTATTTT; cdr3_aa: CASSENRVSSADTQYF
j_call: TRBJ2-3; d_call: TRBD2; clone_size: .; v_call: TRBV29-1; cdr3_nt: TGCAGCGTTGATTTAGCGGGAGGGGCAGATACGCAGTATTTT; cdr3_aa: CSVDLAGGADTQYF
j_call: TRBJ2-5; d_call: .; clone_size: many; v_call: TRBV20-1; cdr3_nt: TGCAGTGCTAGAGTCGGCATAGGGAACAACCAAGAGACCCAGTACTTC; cdr3_aa: CSARVGIGNNQETQYF
j_call: TRBJ2-2; d_call: TRBD2; clone_size: many; v_call: TRBV28; cdr3_nt: TGTGCCAGCAGCCCTCCCCTCTGGGCGGGAGCGCGGGAGCTGTTTTTT; cdr3_aa: CASSPPLWAGARELFF
j_call: TRBJ1-5; d_call: .; clone_size: many; v_call: TRBV30; cdr3_nt: TGTGCCTGGAGTGTATATAGCAATCAGCCCCAGCATTTT; cdr3_aa: CAWSVYSNQPQHF
j_call: TRBJ2-7; d_call: TRBD1; clone_size: .; v_call: TRBV4-1; cdr3_nt: TGCGCCAGCAGCGGCTTCGGGACAGGGCCCTACGAGCAGTACTTC; cdr3_aa: CASSGFGTGPYEQYF
j_call: TRBJ2-5; d_call: .; clone_size: many; v_call: TRBV6-1; cdr3_nt: TGTGCCAGCAGTGTAGGCCAAGAGACCCAGTACTTC; cdr3_aa: CASSVGQETQYF
j_call: TRBJ2-1; d_call: TRBD2; clone_size: few; v_call: TRBV11-1; cdr3_nt: TGTGCCAGCAGCCCCGGGACTAGCGGGAGGTGGTCCTACAATGAGCAGTTCTTC; cdr3_aa: CASSPGTSGRWSYNEQFF
j_call: TRBJ1-4; d_call: .; clone_size: many; v_call: TRBV28; cdr3_nt: TGTGCCAGCAGTCGTACCAATGAAAAACTGTTTTTT; cdr3_aa: CASSRTNEKLFF
j_call: TRBJ2-5; d_call: TRBD1; clone_size: few; v_call: TRBV20-1; cdr3_nt: TGCAGTGCTAGAGATTTTCAGAAACTGACAGGGCAAGAGACCCAGTACTTC; cdr3_aa: CSARDFQKLTGQETQYF
j_call: TRBJ2-7; d_call: TRBD1; clone_size: many; v_call: TRBV7-2; cdr3_nt: TGTGCCAGCAGCTTAGCCGGGACAGGGTACTACGAGCAGTACTTC; cdr3_aa: CASSLAGTGYYEQYF
j_call: TRBJ2-1; d_call: TRBD2; clone_size: few; v_call: TRBV3-1; cdr3_nt: TGTGCCAGCAGCTTGCGAATAGCGGGAGGGATTTACAATGAGCAGTTCTTC; cdr3_aa: CASSLRIAGGIYNEQFF
j_call: TRBJ2-7; d_call: .; clone_size: many; v_call: TRBV7-9; cdr3_nt: TGTGCCAGCAGCTTACATGGGGGGTCCTACGAGCAGTACTTC; cdr3_aa: CASSLHGGSYEQYF
j_call: TRBJ2-5; d_call: TRBD2; clone_size: many; v_call: TRBV19; cdr3_nt: TGTGCCAGTAGTGCGTCGGCGGGAGTTTTGGAGACCCAGTACTTC; cdr3_aa: CASSASAGVLETQYF
j_call: TRBJ2-7; d_call: .; clone_size: many; v_call: TRBV6-1; cdr3_nt: TGTGCCAGCAGTGATAACAACGAGCAGTACTTC; cdr3_aa: CASSDNNEQYF
j_call: TRBJ2-7; d_call: TRBD2; clone_size: many; v_call: TRBV5-5; cdr3_nt: TGTGCCAGCAGCCACAGGACTAGCGGGAGTTGGGCCTACGAGCAGTACTTC; cdr3_aa: CASSHRTSGSWAYEQYF
j_call: TRBJ1-1; d_call: TRBD1; clone_size: few; v_call: TRBV9; cdr3_nt: TGTGCCAGCAGCGTAGGGACAGGTTTATTCTCTGAAGCTTTCTTT; cdr3_aa: CASSVGTGLFSEAFF
j_call: TRBJ2-1; d_call: TRBD2; clone_size: few; v_call: TRBV5-6; cdr3_nt: TGTGCCAGCAGCTCCCTCCTCGGGGGGGGACTATCCTACAATGAGCAGTTCTTC; cdr3_aa: CASSSLLGGGLSYNEQFF
j_call: TRBJ2-3; d_call: .; clone_size: few; v_call: TRBV28; cdr3_nt: TGTGCCAGCAGTTTTAGTATCAACACAGATACGCAGTATTTT; cdr3_aa: CASSFSINTDTQYF
j_call: TRBJ1-1; d_call: .; clone_size: .; v_call: TRBV6-9; cdr3_nt: TGTGCCAGCAGTTATCACAGGAACACTGAAGCTTTCTTT; cdr3_aa: CASSYHRNTEAFF
j_call: TRBJ2-7; d_call: .; clone_size: many; v_call: TRBV6-1; cdr3_nt: TGTGCCAGCAGCCGGGACTTGGCCCTCGAGCAGTACTTC; cdr3_aa: CASSRDLALEQYF
j_call: TRBJ2-2; d_call: TRBD2; clone_size: .; v_call: TRBV29-1; cdr3_nt: TGCAGCGTAGGACTAGCGGGAGCGTCCGGGGAGCTGTTTTTT; cdr3_aa: CSVGLAGASGELFF
j_call: TRBJ1-6; d_call: .; clone_size: many; v_call: TRBV27; cdr3_nt: TGTGCCAGCAGTTTTCAGAACCGGAATAATTCACCCCTCCACTTT; cdr3_aa: CASSFQNRNNSPLHF
j_call: TRBJ2-5; d_call: .; clone_size: many; v_call: TRBV28; cdr3_nt: TGTGCCAGCAGTTTAAGGCTCGGCGGAAGCCAAGAGACCCAGTACTTC; cdr3_aa: CASSLRLGGSQETQYF
j_call: TRBJ2-7; d_call: TRBD1; clone_size: many; v_call: TRBV6-1; cdr3_nt: TGTGCCAGCAGTGGCGGACAGGGCTCCTACGAGCAGTACTTC; cdr3_aa: CASSGGQGSYEQYF
j_call: TRBJ1-1; d_call: .; clone_size: many; v_call: TRBV28; cdr3_nt: TGTGCCAGCAGCTTGACCCTTTTGGCTTTCTTT; cdr3_aa: CASSLTLLAFF
j_call: TRBJ2-5; d_call: TRBD1; clone_size: .; v_call: TRBV5-1; cdr3_nt: TGCGCCAGCAGCCGTGCCTCCGGGACAGGGAGATTGAGCCGAGAGACCCAGTACTTC; cdr3_aa: CASSRASGTGRLSRETQYF
j_call: TRBJ2-7; d_call: TRBD2; clone_size: many; v_call: TRBV28; cdr3_nt: TGTGCCAGCAGTCCCGTAGTAGCGGGAGTCTACGAGCAGTACTTC; cdr3_aa: CASSPVVAGVYEQYF
j_call: TRBJ1-1; d_call: .; clone_size: many; v_call: TRBV28; cdr3_nt: TGTGCCAGCAGTTTTACCCTGAACACTGAAGCTTTCTTT; cdr3_aa: CASSFTLNTEAFF
j_call: TRBJ1-3; d_call: .; clone_size: few; v_call: TRBV28; cdr3_nt: TGTGCCAGCTACCCAACTCGAAGGCGTGGATCTGGAAACACCATATATTTT; cdr3_aa: CASYPTRRRGSGNTIYF
j_call: TRBJ2-7; d_call: .; clone_size: .; v_call: TRBV4-1; cdr3_nt: TGCGCCAGCAGCCAAGATAGGTTCGGACTACGCTCCTACGAGCAGTACTTC; cdr3_aa: CASSQDRFGLRSYEQYF
j_call: TRBJ2-7; d_call: .; clone_size: few; v_call: TRBV10-1; cdr3_nt: TGCGCCAGCAGTGACAGCCGTACCAAGACTAAAGAGCAGTACTTC; cdr3_aa: CASSDSRTKTKEQYF
j_call: TRBJ2-7; d_call: TRBD2; clone_size: many; v_call: TRBV11-3; cdr3_nt: TGTGCCAGCAGCTTAATGGGACTAGCGACGGACGAGCAGTACTTC; cdr3_aa: CASSLMGLATDEQYF
j_call: TRBJ1-2; d_call: .; clone_size: many; v_call: TRBV3-1; cdr3_nt: TGTGCCAGCAGCCAACACCGGGACCTTGGCTACACCTTC; cdr3_aa: CASSQHRDLGYTF
j_call: TRBJ2-7; d_call: .; clone_size: many; v_call: TRBV5-5; cdr3_nt: TGTGCCAGCAGCCACGGCACAGGGTCTTCACTTATGGTGTACGAGCAGTACTTC; cdr3_aa: CASSHGTGSSLMVYEQYF
j_call: TRBJ2-3; d_call: TRBD2; clone_size: many; v_call: TRBV14; cdr3_nt: TGTGCCAGCAGCCAAGCCGGACTAGCTCTAGATACGCAGTATTTT; cdr3_aa: CASSQAGLALDTQYF
j_call: TRBJ2-6; d_call: TRBD2; clone_size: .; v_call: TRBV4-1; cdr3_nt: TGCGCCAGCAGTCTTGGACTAGCGGGTTCCTCCTCTGGGGCCAACGTCCTGACTTTC; cdr3_aa: CASSLGLAGSSSGANVLTF
j_call: TRBJ1-2; d_call: TRBD1; clone_size: .; v_call: TRBV20-1; cdr3_nt: TGCAGTGCTAGAGTAGTAGGGGGCGACTATGGCTACACCTTC; cdr3_aa: CSARVVGGDYGYTF
j_call: TRBJ2-7; d_call: .; clone_size: many; v_call: TRBV5-1; cdr3_nt: TGTGCCAGCACCTTAGGATACGAGCAGTACTTC; cdr3_aa: CASTLGYEQYF
j_call: TRBJ2-7; d_call: .; clone_size: many; v_call: TRBV5-1; cdr3_nt: TGCGCCAGCAGCTTTGGGCAGGGCGGCGAGCAGTACTTC; cdr3_aa: CASSFGQGGEQYF
j_call: TRBJ2-7; d_call: TRBD1; clone_size: .; v_call: TRBV6-2/TRBV6-3; cdr3_nt: TGTGCCAGCAGTTACGACAGGGACCCTACCTACGAGCAGTACTTC; cdr3_aa: CASSYDRDPTYEQYF
j_call: TRBJ1-5; d_call: .; clone_size: many; v_call: TRBV2; cdr3_nt: TGTGCCAGCAGTGAGGATCCCCGGAGGCAGCCCCAGCATTTT; cdr3_aa: CASSEDPRRQPQHF
j_call: TRBJ2-3; d_call: TRBD2; clone_size: many; v_call: TRBV28; cdr3_nt: TGTGCCAGCAGTCCGGTGACTAGCGGGAGGGCCGTGATAGGAGATACGCAGTATTTT; cdr3_aa: CASSPVTSGRAVIGDTQYF
j_call: TRBJ2-1; d_call: TRBD2; clone_size: many; v_call: TRBV12-3/TRBV12-4; cdr3_nt: TGTGCCAGCAGTTTTGGGACTAGCGGCAGCAGAGGGATTCAGTTCTTC; cdr3_aa: CASSFGTSGSRGIQFF
j_call: TRBJ2-7; d_call: .; clone_size: few; v_call: TRBV6-5; cdr3_nt: TGTGCCAGCAGTTACGGCCGCGGGTTGACCTACGAGCAGTACTTC; cdr3_aa: CASSYGRGLTYEQYF
j_call: TRBJ1-1; d_call: TRBD1; clone_size: many; v_call: TRBV27; cdr3_nt: TGTGCCAGCAGTAGCCGACAGGGTTCGTTAGCTTTCTTT; cdr3_aa: CASSSRQGSLAFF
j_call: TRBJ1-5; d_call: TRBD1; clone_size: .; v_call: TRBV12-3/TRBV12-4; cdr3_nt: TGTGCCAGCTCACAGACAGGGCTCAATCAGCCCCAGCATTTT; cdr3_aa: CASSQTGLNQPQHF
j_call: TRBJ1-1; d_call: TRBD1; clone_size: many; v_call: TRBV7-2; cdr3_nt: TGTGCCAGCAGCCCCCTAGCCGGGACAGCGAACACTGAAGCTTTCTTT; cdr3_aa: CASSPLAGTANTEAFF
j_call: TRBJ2-1; d_call: TRBD2; clone_size: many; v_call: TRBV11-2; cdr3_nt: TGTGCCAGCAGCTTAGCGACTCTAGCGGGAGGCTCCAATGAGCAGTTCTTC; cdr3_aa: CASSLATLAGGSNEQFF
j_call: TRBJ2-1; d_call: .; clone_size: few; v_call: TRBV6-4; cdr3_nt: TGTGCCAGCAGTGAGAGAGCGTACAATGAGCAGTTCTTC; cdr3_aa: CASSERAYNEQFF
j_call: TRBJ1-4; d_call: TRBD1; clone_size: few; v_call: TRBV7-2; cdr3_nt: TGTGCCAGCAGCTTACGGGACAGTGCGACTAATGAAAAACTGTTTTTT; cdr3_aa: CASSLRDSATNEKLFF
j_call: TRBJ1-1; d_call: .; clone_size: few; v_call: TRBV6-1; cdr3_nt: TGTGCCAGCACTGTGGATGCGAACACTGAAGCTTTCTTT; cdr3_aa: CASTVDANTEAFF
j_call: TRBJ2-1; d_call: .; clone_size: many; v_call: TRBV28; cdr3_nt: TGTGCCAGCAATCCCTTATGGGGGGAGCTCGACAATGAGCAGTTCTTC; cdr3_aa: CASNPLWGELDNEQFF
j_call: TRBJ2-3; d_call: .; clone_size: once; v_call: TRBV20-1; cdr3_nt: TGCAGTGCTAGTCGGGAGCCCACAGATACGCAGTATTTT; cdr3_aa: CSASREPTDTQYF